This T cell receptor beta chain stems from a study of T cell changes during pregnancy in multiple sclerosis. The CDR3 totals 11 residues. Per germline, CDR1 DFQATT and CDR2 SNEGSKA (reference sequence). Some clones are missing from TCRdb's copy, which holds only in-frame ones; the method was immunoSEQ multiplex PCR. The sample records about 64,000 clones, 90% to 97% being singletons. The input for sequencing was CD8+ T cells from peripheral blood mononuclear cells, taken after pregnancy. The TCR was taken from a female donor with multiple sclerosis, enrolled in a pregnancy study. The chain recombines TRBV20-1 with TRBJ1-1, with a weak D call TRBD1 (6 bases). The CDR3 spells CKTWTDTEAFF. The CDR3 DNA follows: TGCAAGACCTGGACAGACACTGAAGCTTTCTTT.